The 21 T cell receptor beta chains below all came from one sample that was sequenced in a study of shared clonotypes between healthy human individuals. Here immunoSEQ multiplex PCR was the method, and the copy in TCRdb shows in-frame clones only, minus some. This sample has under 1,100,000 clones; about 77% occur once, and the top ten carry over 1.3%. The material sequenced was memory CD4+ T cells sorted from blood. The subset was: CD45RA-negative fraction. These receptors originate from a man aged 18 to 30 in good health.

With respect to this clone: Sequence at one end of the junction differs from germline and may be a read error. CDR3 DNA sequence: TGTGCCACCAGCAGGCTTACTTCGGCGGGCGAGAAGTACTTC. It translates to CATSRLTSAGEKYF. This chain uses TRBV15 with TRBJ2-7; a possible D gene is TRBD2 (5 bases). The length of the CDR3 is 14 residues. CDR1 is LNHNV and CDR2 is YYDKDF in the germline V gene (reference sequence).

This clone was seen a handful of times. V gene TRBV5-4 combines with J gene TRBJ1-4; maybe TRBD1 (6 bases). Germline CDR1 is SGHNT and CDR2 is YYREEE (reference sequence). Trimming left V 3 bases short and J 6 bases short, with 15 bases between. The CDR3 has 15 amino acids. CDR3 loop: CASSSMAGEDEKLFF. CDR3 nucleotides: TGTGCCAGCAGCTCTATGGCAGGGGAGGATGAAAAACTGTTTTTT.

DNA for the CDR3: TGCGCCAGCAGTCGAGGGGGCCCCTCCTACGAGCAGTACTTC. Protein sequence: CASSRGGPSYEQYF. The chain combines TRBV10-2 with TRBJ2-7; 7 positions agree with TRBD1. The CDR3 length is 14 residues. The trim removed 5 bases at V and 0 bases at J, leaving 4 bases unmatched. The germline gives CDR1 WSHSY, CDR2 SAAADI.

The CDR3 is CASSLDRVNAYNEQFF. The CDR3 region has the DNA TGTGCCAGCAGCTTGGACAGGGTCAATGCCTACAATGAGCAGTTCTTC. This chain links TRBV7-2 with TRBJ2-1; 8 positions match TRBD1. This CDR3 contains 16 residues. Unmatched junction bases numbered 6, after V lost 3 bases and J lost 2 bases. CDR1 SGHTA and CDR2 FQGNSA come from the germline V gene.

The rearrangement joins TRBV14 to TRBJ2-5; D is possibly TRBD2 (6 bases). This CDR3 contains 17 residues. Trimming removed 0 bases at V and 5 bases at J, with 19 bases between. Germline V gene data show CDR1 as SGHDN and CDR2 as FVKESK. CDR3: CASSQERGRGTVETQYF. The DNA of the CDR3 is TGTGCCAGCAGCCAAGAAAGGGGCCGGGGGACGGTGGAGACCCAGTACTTC. Full variable domain (rest looked up from reference TRBV14 and TRBJ2-5): EAGVTQFPSHSVIEKGQTVTLRCDPISGHDNLYWYRRVMGKEIKFLLHFVKESKQDESGMPNNRFLAERTGGTYSTLKVQPAELEDSGVYFCASSQERGRGTVETQYFGPGTRLLVL.

This clone is a singleton in its sample. This chain uses TRBV19 with TRBJ2-3; D unclear. CDR3 length: 13 amino acids. The germline V and J ends were trimmed by 7 bases and 0 bases, with 8 bases remaining between them. Germline lookup yields CDR1 LNHDA and CDR2 SQIVND (reference sequence). CDR3 residues: CASKAGSTDTQYF. As DNA, the CDR3 is TGTGCCAGTAAAGCAGGAAGCACAGATACGCAGTATTTT.

J is TRBJ1-6 and V is TRBV30; 7 nucleotides match TRBD1. CDR3 length: 17 residues. The germline CDR1 and CDR2 sequences are GTSNPN and SVGIG (reference sequence). V gave up 3 bases and J gave up 0 bases; unmatched junction bases: 8. CDR3 residues: CAWRGTDRPSYNSPLHF. As DNA, the CDR3 is TGTGCCTGGAGAGGGACGGACAGGCCCTCCTATAATTCACCCCTCCACTTT.

V is TRBV11-2 and J is TRBJ2-3; TRBD1 matches at 8 bases. The V gene end was trimmed by 2 bases and the J gene end by 2 bases; junction bases not matched to a gene: 6. The CDR3 runs 16 residues. Germline V CDR1 and CDR2: SGHAT, FQNNGV. CDR3 DNA: TGTGCCAGCAGCTTAAGAACGGACAGGGACACAGATACGCAGTATTTT. Its protein is CASSLRTDRDTDTQYF.

This rearrangement joins TRBV27 to TRBJ1-6, with D possibly being TRBD1 (5 bases). This CDR3 has 17 residues. V lost 2 bases, J lost 4 bases, and 15 bases lay in between. The germline V gene encodes CDR1 MNHEY and CDR2 SMNVEV (reference sequence). CDR3: CASSLSSPGIYNSPLHF. The CDR3 DNA sequence: TGTGCCAGCAGTTTAAGCTCCCCAGGGATATATAATTCACCCCTCCACTTT.

The gene calls are TRBV7-2 and TRBJ2-1; tentative D call: TRBD2 (6 bases). Germline V gives CDR1 SGHTA, CDR2 FQGNSA. Trimming shortened V by 1 base and J by 4 bases, and 8 bases separated the two germline ends. CDR3 size: 14 residues. CDR3 amino acids: CASSLGRGYNEQFF. For the CDR3, the DNA is TGTGCCAGCAGCTTAGGGAGGGGATACAATGAGCAGTTCTTC.

This clone was counted only a few times. CDR3 loop: CASGKQGLGNTEAFF. For the CDR3, the DNA is TGCGCCAGCGGGAAACAGGGGTTAGGGAACACTGAAGCTTTCTTT. V gene TRBV10-1 combines with J gene TRBJ1-1; TRBD1 matches at 7 bases. CDR3 length equals 15 residues. With V trimmed by 8 bases and J by 1 base, 10 bases remained unmatched. CDR1 is WNHNN, CDR2 SYGVQD, per germline (reference sequence).

The chain combines TRBV7-9 with TRBJ1-6, with D hard to call. The CDR3 covers 15 residues. Germline CDR1 reads SEHNR; CDR2 reads FQNEAQ (reference sequence). V gave up 4 bases and J gave up 9 bases, with 16 bases separating them. CDR3: CASSYAPQMGSPLHF. DNA of the CDR3: TGTGCCAGCAGCTACGCACCCCAGATGGGTTCACCCCTCCACTTT. The complete variable domain, with remaining parts taken from reference TRBV7-9 and TRBJ1-6, reads DTGVSQNPRHKITKRGQNVTFRCDPISEHNRLYWYRQTLGQGPEFLTYFQNEAQLEKSRLLSDRFSAERPKGSFSTLEIQRTEQGDSAMYLCASSYAPQMGSPLHFGNGTRLTVT.

The chain's CDR3 is CASSGGTAQETQYF. In DNA, the CDR3 is TGTGCCAGCAGTGGAGGGACAGCTCAAGAGACCCAGTACTTC. This chain links TRBV2 with TRBJ2-5; 7 bases fit TRBD1. Per the germline V gene, CDR1 is SNHLY and CDR2 is FYNNEI. The CDR3 contains 14 residues. The ends lost 4 bases at V and 2 bases at J; junction bases unmatched: 4.

The V and J genes are TRBV5-4 and TRBJ2-7, with 12 positions matching TRBD1. Per the germline V gene, CDR1 is SGHNT and CDR2 is YYREEE (reference sequence). CDR3 size: 16 residues. After removal of 4 bases from V and 7 bases from J, the junction contained 12 bases not matched to a gene. The CDR3 is CASSKGQGALTREQYF. The CDR3 DNA sequence: TGTGCCAGCAGCAAGGGACAGGGGGCCCTCACACGAGAGCAGTACTTC.

This chain links TRBV6-5 with TRBJ2-2; possibly TRBD2 for D (5 bases). Germline lookup yields CDR1 MNHEY and CDR2 SVGAGI. This CDR3 has 14 amino acids. The V end was cut by 6 bases, the J end by 1 base, with 9 bases between. The CDR3: CASRGRGNTGELFF. The DNA of the CDR3 is TGTGCCAGCAGGGGTCGGGGGAACACCGGGGAGCTGTTTTTT.

This chain joins TRBV5-6 and TRBJ2-7, with unresolved D. Deletions cut 0 bases from V and 5 bases from J, with 12 bases between. CDR3 size: 14 residues. Per germline, CDR1 SGHDT and CDR2 YYEEEE. In DNA form, the CDR3 reads TGTGCCAGCAGCTTGGGCGGCTTATCGAACGAGCAGTACTTC. It yields the protein CASSLGGLSNEQYF.

Comments on this clone: The same CDR3 arises from other DNA sequences in this sample as well. The rearrangement links TRBV30 to TRBJ2-5; D unclear. The CDR3 spans 11 residues. Germline V lookup: CDR1 GTSNPN, CDR2 SVGIG (reference sequence). The ends were cut back, 0 bases at V and 5 bases at J, with 4 bases in the middle. In DNA, the CDR3 is TGTGCCTGGAGTGTACTTGAGACCCAGTACTTC. Translation: CAWSVLETQYF. The full variable domain, in which reference TRBV30 and TRBJ2-5 provide the parts outside the CDR3, is SQTIHQWPATLVQPVGSPLSLECTVEGTSNPNLYWYRQAAGRGLQLLFYSVGIGQISSEVPQNLSASRPQDRQFILSSKKLLLSDSGFYLCAWSVLETQYFGPGTRLLVL.

The chain employs TRBV28 and TRBJ2-7; D not resolved. Trimming pared 7 bases from V and 0 bases from J, leaving 13 bases between. The germline V gene encodes CDR1 MDHEN and CDR2 SYDVKM. The CDR3 is 14 amino acids. The CDR3 sequence is CASTRTVSSYEQYF. The CDR3 nucleotides read TGTGCCAGCACGCGCACGGTGAGCTCCTACGAGCAGTACTTC.

This clone was recorded only once. The chain recombines TRBV19 with TRBJ2-5; D is ambiguous. The V and J ends lost 4 bases and 5 bases respectively, with 17 bases between them. The germline V gene encodes CDR1 LNHDA and CDR2 SQIVND (reference sequence). The CDR3 is 15 amino acids. CDR3 protein: CASSSWAGMDETQYF. The DNA of the CDR3 is TGTGCCAGTAGTAGTTGGGCAGGAATGGATGAGACCCAGTACTTC.

This clone has just a few counts. This chain uses TRBV29-1 with TRBJ2-1; D perhaps matches TRBD1 (5 bases). The V gene's germline CDR1 is SQVTM and CDR2 ANQGSEA. The CDR3 is 16 amino acids. Trimming took 4 bases from V and 0 from J, leaving 16 bases between them. In nucleotides, the CDR3 is TGCAGCGTTGTCGTGGCGGACATCTACTCCTACAATGAGCAGTTCTTC. This translates into CSVVVADIYSYNEQFF.

The chain uses TRBV7-8 and TRBJ2-5; 13 bases fit TRBD2. The CDR3 has 15 residues. The trim removed 5 bases at V and 6 bases at J, leaving 6 bases unmatched. Germline assignment: CDR1 SGHVS and CDR2 FQNEAQ. DNA of the CDR3: TGTGCCAGCAGCGAACTAGCGGGAGGGCCACAGACCCAGTACTTC. Protein product: CASSELAGGPQTQYF.